These 14 T cell receptor beta chains were all obtained from the same sample, sequenced in a study of OX40 agonist ivuxolimab in advanced cancers. TCRdb keeps only in-frame clones here, not all; method: immunoSEQ multiplex PCR. This sample has approximately 65,000 clones, with about nine tenths found just once. The sample was CD4+ or CD8+ T cells sorted from blood, taken in a trial of the OX40 agonist ivuxolimab. The receptors were gathered from an adult with an advanced solid tumor such as melanoma, head and neck, liver or kidney cancer.

This clone has a handful of counts. This chain uses TRBV18 with TRBJ1-3, with D unresolved. V shed 1 base and J shed 4 bases, with 8 bases lying between them. Germline-derived CDR1 and CDR2 are KGHSH and LQKENI. The CDR3 loop spans 14 amino acids. The CDR3 sequence: CASSPQGKGNTIYF. The CDR3 bases are TGTGCCAGCTCACCACAGGGAAAGGGAAACACCATATATTTT. The entire variable domain, with the rest obtained from reference TRBV18 and TRBJ1-3, is as follows: NAGVMQNPRHLVRRRGQEARLRCSPMKGHSHVYWYRQLPEEGLKFMVYLQKENIIDESGMPKERFSAEFPKEGPSILRIQQVVRGDSAAYFCASSPQGKGNTIYFGEGSWLTVV.

The chain employs TRBV5-1 and TRBJ2-7; 9 bases align to TRBD2. Trimming took 4 bases from V and 6 from J; bases not matched to a gene: 11. Looked up from germline, CDR1 is SGHRS and CDR2 is YFSETQ. The CDR3 has 15 amino acids. The CDR3 DNA is TGCGCCAGCAGCGTTGCCGGGACTAGCTTCTCCGAGCAGTACTTC. Translation: CASSVAGTSFSEQYF.

The chain is built from TRBV6-1 and TRBJ1-1; no firm D call. The V gene lost 10 bases and the J gene lost 0 bases, with 12 bases spanning the gap. Per the germline V gene, CDR1 is MNHNS and CDR2 is SASEGT. The CDR3 length is 13 residues. CDR3 in amino acids: CANRRKLNTEAFF. The CDR3 nucleotides read TGTGCCAACAGACGGAAGTTGAACACTGAAGCTTTCTTT.

The rearrangement joins TRBV13 to TRBJ2-5; TRBD2 might be the D (5 bases). Germline V gives CDR1 PRHDT, CDR2 FYEKMQ (reference sequence). This CDR3 spans 15 amino acids. V lost 2 bases to trimming and J lost 4 bases, with 14 bases between them. The CDR3 loop is CASSLYGIGAETQYF. The CDR3 nucleotides are TGTGCCAGCAGCTTATACGGGATAGGTGCAGAGACCCAGTACTTC.

The chain is built from TRBV5-4 and TRBJ1-2; TRBD1 agrees at 9 bases. The junction had 7 bases not matched to a gene; V was cut back by 4 bases and J by 12 bases. Germline V gene sequence: CDR1 SGHNT, CDR2 YYREEE (reference sequence). The CDR3 runs 12 residues. Here the CDR3 DNA reads TGTGCCAGCAGCCTTAACAGGGGGCCTGACACCTTC. Its protein is CASSLNRGPDTF.

This chain uses TRBV6-5 with TRBJ2-7; D is perhaps TRBD2 (5 bases). V shed 0 bases and J shed 0 bases, with 9 bases lying between them. The germline V gene has CDR1 MNHEY and CDR2 SVGAGI. The CDR3 consists of 15 residues. This CDR3 is CASSYSGGLSYEQYF. CDR3 sequence (DNA): TGTGCCAGCAGTTACTCTGGCGGGCTCTCCTACGAGCAGTACTTC.

The chain has TRBV19 and TRBJ1-1, with D possibly being TRBD1 (5 bases). V dropped 7 bases and J dropped 4 bases, with 22 bases sitting between them. The CDR3 runs 16 residues. Germline assignment: CDR1 LNHDA and CDR2 SQIVND (reference sequence). This CDR3 reads CASIPGRVGASTEAFF. CDR3 sequence (DNA): TGTGCCAGTATTCCCGGGAGAGTCGGGGCGAGCACTGAAGCTTTCTTT.

The chain recombines TRBV27 with TRBJ1-5; D possibly corresponds to TRBD1 (5 bases). The germline V gene has CDR1 MNHEY and CDR2 SMNVEV (reference sequence). Trimming pared 6 bases from V and 0 bases from J, leaving 9 bases between. This CDR3 has 14 amino acids. CDR3 DNA: TGTGCCAGCAGGATCAGGGATAGCAATCAGCCCCAGCATTTT. Its protein is CASRIRDSNQPQHF.

The V call is TRBV5-1, the J call TRBJ2-1; D uncertain. V lost 0 bases and J 8 bases, leaving 6 bases between the germline ends. Germline V gene data show CDR1 as SGHRS and CDR2 as YFSETQ. CDR3 length equals 12 residues. The CDR3 spells CASSLARYEQFF. Here the CDR3 DNA reads TGCGCCAGCAGCTTGGCCCGCTATGAGCAGTTCTTC.

The chain recombines TRBV7-2 with TRBJ1-1; 8 bases fit TRBD1. Germline values: CDR1 SGHTA, CDR2 FQGNSA. This CDR3 has 15 amino acids. The junction had 5 bases not matched to a gene; V was cut back by 1 base and J by 4 bases. CDR3 region: CASSLVATGGTEAFF. The CDR3 nucleotides are TGTGCCAGCAGCTTAGTAGCCACAGGGGGCACTGAAGCTTTCTTT.

This sequence joins TRBV6-6 and TRBJ2-7; TRBD2 matches at 7 bases. This CDR3 spans 14 amino acids. The V gene end was trimmed by 0 bases and the J gene end by 6 bases; junction bases not matched to a gene: 5. Germline-derived CDR1 and CDR2 are MNHNY and SVGAGI (reference sequence). CDR3: CASSYSRENGEQYF. As DNA, the CDR3 is TGTGCCAGCAGTTACTCGCGGGAGAACGGCGAGCAGTACTTC.

The chain combines TRBV30 with TRBJ2-1, with 9 bases identical to TRBD2. The CDR3 sequence is 16 residues long. Looked up from germline, CDR1 is GTSNPN and CDR2 is SVGIG (reference sequence). Trimming cost V 0 bases and J 10 bases; bases outside gene matches: 13. CDR3: CAWSVMASGILKEQFF. CDR3 bases: TGTGCCTGGAGTGTAATGGCTAGCGGGATATTAAAAGAGCAGTTCTTC.

This chain links TRBV21-1 with TRBJ1-4. TRBV21-1 is recorded as a pseudogene. The CDR3 sequence is 16 residues long. The CDR3 coding sequence is TGTGCCAGCAGCATGCGGTTAAAAGAGGCTAATGAAAAACTGTTTTTT. Its protein product is CASSMRLKEANEKLFF.

The rearrangement links TRBV7-9 to TRBJ2-1; D gene unclear. Looked up from germline, CDR1 is SEHNR and CDR2 is FQNEAQ (reference sequence). This CDR3 region has 15 residues. Trimming left V 0 bases short and J 7 bases short, with 13 bases between. For the CDR3, the DNA is TGTGCCAGCAGCTTAGCGCAGGTAGTACAGAATGAGCAGTTCTTC. Translated, it gives CASSLAQVVQNEQFF.